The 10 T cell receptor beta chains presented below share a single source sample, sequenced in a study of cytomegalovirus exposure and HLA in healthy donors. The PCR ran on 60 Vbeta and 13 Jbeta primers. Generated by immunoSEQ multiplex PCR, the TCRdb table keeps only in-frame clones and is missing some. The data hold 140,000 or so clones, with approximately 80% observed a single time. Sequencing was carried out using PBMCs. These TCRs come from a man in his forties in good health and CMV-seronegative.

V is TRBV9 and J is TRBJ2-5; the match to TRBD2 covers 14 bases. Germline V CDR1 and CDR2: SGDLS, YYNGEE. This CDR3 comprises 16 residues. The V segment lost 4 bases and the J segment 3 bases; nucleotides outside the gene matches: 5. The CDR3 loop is CASSPRLAGGEETQYF. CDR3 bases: TGTGCCAGCAGCCCGCGACTAGCGGGAGGGGAAGAGACCCAGTACTTC.

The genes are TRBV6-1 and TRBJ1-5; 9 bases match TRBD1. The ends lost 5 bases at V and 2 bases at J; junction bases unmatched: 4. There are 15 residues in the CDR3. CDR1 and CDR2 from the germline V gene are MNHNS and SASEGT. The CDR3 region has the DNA TGTGCCAGCAGTTCACAGGGGGCCGGCAATCAGCCCCAGCATTTT. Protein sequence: CASSSQGAGNQPQHF.

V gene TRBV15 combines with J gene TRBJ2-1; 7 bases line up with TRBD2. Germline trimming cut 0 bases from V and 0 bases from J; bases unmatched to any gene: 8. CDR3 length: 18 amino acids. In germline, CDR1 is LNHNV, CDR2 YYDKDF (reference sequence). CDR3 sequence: CATSRDRWGGSSYNEQFF. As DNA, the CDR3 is TGTGCCACCAGCAGAGACCGTTGGGGCGGGAGCTCCTACAATGAGCAGTTCTTC.

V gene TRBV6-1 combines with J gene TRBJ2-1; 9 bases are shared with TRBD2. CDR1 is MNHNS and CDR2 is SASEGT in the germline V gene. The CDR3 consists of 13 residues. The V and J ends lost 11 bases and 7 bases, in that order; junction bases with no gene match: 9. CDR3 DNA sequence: TGTGCCGCGGGACTAGCCCTTTCTAATGAGCAGTTCTTC. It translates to CAAGLALSNEQFF.

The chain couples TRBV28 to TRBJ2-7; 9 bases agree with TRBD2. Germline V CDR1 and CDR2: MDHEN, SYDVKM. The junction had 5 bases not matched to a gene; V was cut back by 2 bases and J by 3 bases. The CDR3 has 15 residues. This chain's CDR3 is CASSLPSGMVYEQYF. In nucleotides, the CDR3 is TGTGCCAGCAGTTTACCTAGCGGGATGGTCTACGAGCAGTACTTC. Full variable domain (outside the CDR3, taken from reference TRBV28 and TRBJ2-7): DVKVTQSSRYLVKRTGEKVFLECVQDMDHENMFWYRQDPGLGLRLIYFSYDVKMKEKGDIPEGYSVSREKKERFSLILESASTNQTSMYLCASSLPSGMVYEQYFGPGTRLTVT.

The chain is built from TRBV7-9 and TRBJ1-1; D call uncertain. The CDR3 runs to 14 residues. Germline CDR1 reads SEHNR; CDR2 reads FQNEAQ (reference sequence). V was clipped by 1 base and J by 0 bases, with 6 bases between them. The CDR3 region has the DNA TGTGCCAGCAGCTTAGGGCAGATGAACACTGAAGCTTTCTTT. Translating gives CASSLGQMNTEAFF.

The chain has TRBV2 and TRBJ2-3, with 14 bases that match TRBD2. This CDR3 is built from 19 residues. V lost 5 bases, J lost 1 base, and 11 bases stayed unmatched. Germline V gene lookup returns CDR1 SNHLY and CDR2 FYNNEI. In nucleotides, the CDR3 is TGTGCCAGCAGTCCCTTGGGACTAGCGGGAGAGAGGGGCACAGATACGCAGTATTTT. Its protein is CASSPLGLAGERGTDTQYF.

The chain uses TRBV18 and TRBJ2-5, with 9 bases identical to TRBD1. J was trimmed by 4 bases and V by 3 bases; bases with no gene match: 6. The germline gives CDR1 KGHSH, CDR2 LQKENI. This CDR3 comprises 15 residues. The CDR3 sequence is CASSPGQGLGETQYF. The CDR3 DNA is TGTGCCAGCTCACCGGGACAGGGTCTTGGAGAGACCCAGTACTTC.

CDR3: CASSLGQIFRDTGELFF. The CDR3, as DNA: TGCGCCAGCAGCCTGGGACAGATCTTCAGGGACACCGGGGAGCTGTTTTTT. The chain has TRBV4-3 and TRBJ2-2, with 7 bases fitting TRBD1. V lost 4 bases to trimming and J lost 3 bases; unmatched junction nucleotides: 11. Per the germline V gene, CDR1 is LGHNA and CDR2 is YSLEER. The CDR3 is made up of 17 amino acids.

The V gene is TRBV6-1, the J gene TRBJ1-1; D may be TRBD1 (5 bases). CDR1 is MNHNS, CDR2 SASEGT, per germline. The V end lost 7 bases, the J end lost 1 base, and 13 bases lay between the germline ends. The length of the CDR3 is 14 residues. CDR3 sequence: CASTRAYSNTEAFF. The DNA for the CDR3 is TGTGCCAGCACCAGGGCCTATTCGAACACTGAAGCTTTCTTT.